A selection of T cell receptor beta chains follows, all from one sample in a study of memory CD4+ T cells and cytomegalovirus serostatus. Produced via immunoSEQ multiplex PCR; TCRdb's table is partial and in-frame only. The sample includes around 60,000 clones, approximately 71% of them seen just once. Sample: memory CD4+ T cells from blood. The source of these receptors is an adult in good health and CMV-seronegative. Each CDR3 is given with its conserved first and last residue. The order of the fields is J gene, clone size, D gene, V gene, CDR3 DNA, CDR3 protein. A D gene is named only where the DNA matches it firmly. Clone size appears in some rows only: once, few, many, or a class for an expanded clone.

J: TRBJ1-2
size: medium-sized
D: .
V: TRBV28
DNA: TGTGCCAGCAGTCCACGGGGAGGGTGGGCTGGCTACACCTTC
CDR3: CASSPRGGWAGYTF

J: TRBJ2-3
size: .
D: .
V: TRBV5-4
DNA: TGTGCCAGCAGCTTACACACAGATACGCAGTATTTT
CDR3: CASSLHTDTQYF

J: TRBJ2-2
size: .
D: .
V: TRBV9
DNA: TGTGCCAGCAGCCCTTCCGGGGACACCGGGGAGCTGTTTTTT
CDR3: CASSPSGDTGELFF

J: TRBJ1-5
size: .
D: .
V: TRBV19
DNA: TGTGCCAGTCACTTATCAGGGCTCAATCAGCCCCAGCATTTT
CDR3: CASHLSGLNQPQHF

J: TRBJ2-3
size: .
D: TRBD2
V: TRBV6-1
DNA: TGTGCCAGCAGTGAAGTGGATAGCGGGGCTCGCGATACGCAGTATTTT
CDR3: CASSEVDSGARDTQYF

J: TRBJ2-5
size: .
D: TRBD1
V: TRBV27
DNA: TGTGCCAGCAGTCCGCGGACAGGGAGTGAGACCCAGTACTTC
CDR3: CASSPRTGSETQYF

J: TRBJ2-6
size: few
D: .
V: TRBV7-9
DNA: TGTGCCGGCACTGACTCTGGGGCCAACGTCCTGACTTTC
CDR3: CAGTDSGANVLTF

J: TRBJ1-3
size: .
D: .
V: TRBV19
DNA: TGTGCCAGTAGTCCGGCCGGGCCCCTGAGCTCTGGAAACACCATATATTTT
CDR3: CASSPAGPLSSGNTIYF

J: TRBJ2-5
size: .
D: TRBD1
V: TRBV2
DNA: TGTGCCAGCAGTACAGGGGAAGAGACCCAGTACTTC
CDR3: CASSTGEETQYF

J: TRBJ2-2
size: .
D: .
V: TRBV4-1
DNA: TGCGCCAGCAGCCAAGGGCTCAGCTACACCGGGGAGCTGTTTTTT
CDR3: CASSQGLSYTGELFF

J: TRBJ1-1
size: .
D: .
V: TRBV5-1
DNA: TGCGCCAGCAGCCTGGAGGGGGTGGTAAACACTGAAGCTTTCTTT
CDR3: CASSLEGVVNTEAFF

J: TRBJ2-3
size: .
D: .
V: TRBV6-4
DNA: TGTGCCAGCAGTGACGGCCAGGGCAACACAGATACGCAGTATTTT
CDR3: CASSDGQGNTDTQYF

J: TRBJ1-5
size: once
D: TRBD1
V: TRBV7-2
DNA: TGTGCCAGCAGCTTAGCAGGGACAGGGATCAATCAGCCCCAGCATTTT
CDR3: CASSLAGTGINQPQHF

J: TRBJ1-6
size: .
D: .
V: TRBV10-3
DNA: TGTGCCATCAGTGAGTCGAAGAGCTCCTATAATTCACCCCTCCACTTT
CDR3: CAISESKSSYNSPLHF

J: TRBJ2-3
size: .
D: .
V: TRBV14
DNA: TGTGCCAGCAGCTATTATTGGGACGGCCGCACAGATACGCAGTATTTT
CDR3: CASSYYWDGRTDTQYF

J: TRBJ2-2
size: .
D: .
V: TRBV25-1
DNA: TGTGCCAGCAGTGAAATAGCGGTCACCGGGGAGCTGTTTTTT
CDR3: CASSEIAVTGELFF

J: TRBJ1-5
size: .
D: .
V: TRBV2
DNA: TGTGCCAGCAGTGAAGCGCTGGTTCAAAATCAGCCCCAGCATTTT
CDR3: CASSEALVQNQPQHF

J: TRBJ1-2
size: .
D: TRBD1
V: TRBV5-1
DNA: TGCGCCAGCAGCTTGGTGGGACAGGGAGATGGCTACACCTTC
CDR3: CASSLVGQGDGYTF

J: TRBJ2-3
size: .
D: TRBD2
V: TRBV9
DNA: TGTGCCAGCAGCCCCCGGGGTAGCGGGAAGGTAGATACGCAGTATTTT
CDR3: CASSPRGSGKVDTQYF

J: TRBJ2-1
size: .
D: .
V: TRBV9
DNA: TGTGCCAGCAGCGCCCATGGGGGGAGCGCTCCTTACAATGAGCAGTTCTTC
CDR3: CASSAHGGSAPYNEQFF

J: TRBJ2-2
size: .
D: TRBD1
V: TRBV5-6
DNA: TGTGCCAGCAGCTACGACAGGGGGTCCACCGGGGAGCTGTTTTTT
CDR3: CASSYDRGSTGELFF